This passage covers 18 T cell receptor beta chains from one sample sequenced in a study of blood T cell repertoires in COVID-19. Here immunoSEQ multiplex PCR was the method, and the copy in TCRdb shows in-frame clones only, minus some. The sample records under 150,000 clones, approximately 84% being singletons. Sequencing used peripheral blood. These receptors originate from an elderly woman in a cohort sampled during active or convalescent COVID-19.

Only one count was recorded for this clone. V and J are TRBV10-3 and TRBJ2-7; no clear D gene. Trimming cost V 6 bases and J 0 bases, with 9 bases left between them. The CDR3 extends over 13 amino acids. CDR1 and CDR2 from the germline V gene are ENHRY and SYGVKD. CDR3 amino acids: CAIRVPSSYEQYF. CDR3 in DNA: TGTGCCATCAGGGTCCCTAGCTCCTACGAGCAGTACTTC.

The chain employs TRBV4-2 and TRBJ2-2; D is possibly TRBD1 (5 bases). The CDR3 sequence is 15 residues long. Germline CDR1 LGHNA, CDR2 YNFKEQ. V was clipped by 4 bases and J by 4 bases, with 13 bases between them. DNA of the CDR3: TGTGCCAGCAGCCCTTCACAGGTCAGCACCGGGGAGCTGTTTTTT. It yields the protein CASSPSQVSTGELFF.

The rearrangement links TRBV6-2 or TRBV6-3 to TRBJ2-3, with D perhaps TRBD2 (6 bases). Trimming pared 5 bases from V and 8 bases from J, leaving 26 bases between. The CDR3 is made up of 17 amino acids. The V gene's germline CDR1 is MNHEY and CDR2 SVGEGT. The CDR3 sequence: CASSPAEGHARAATQYF. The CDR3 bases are TGTGCCAGCAGTCCAGCGGAGGGGCATGCACGAGCAGCTACGCAGTATTTT.

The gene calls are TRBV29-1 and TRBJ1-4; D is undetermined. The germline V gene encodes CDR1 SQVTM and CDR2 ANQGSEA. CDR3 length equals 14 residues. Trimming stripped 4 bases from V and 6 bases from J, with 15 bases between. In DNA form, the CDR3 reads TGCAGCGTTGCTGCAGCCGGGGTCTATGAAAAACTGTTTTTT. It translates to CSVAAAGVYEKLFF.

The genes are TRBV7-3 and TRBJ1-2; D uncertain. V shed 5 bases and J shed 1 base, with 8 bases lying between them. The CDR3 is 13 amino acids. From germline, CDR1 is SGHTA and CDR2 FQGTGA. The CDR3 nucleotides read TGTGCCAGCAGCCCCTACGGTAACTATGGCTACACCTTC. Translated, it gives CASSPYGNYGYTF.

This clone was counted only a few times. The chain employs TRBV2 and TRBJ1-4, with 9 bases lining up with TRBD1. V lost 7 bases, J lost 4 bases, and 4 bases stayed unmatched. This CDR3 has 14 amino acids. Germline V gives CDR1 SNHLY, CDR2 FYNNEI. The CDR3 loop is CASIADRGNEKLFF. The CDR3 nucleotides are TGTGCCAGCATTGCGGACAGGGGTAATGAAAAACTGTTTTTT. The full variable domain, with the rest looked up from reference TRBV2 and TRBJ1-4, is EPEVTQTPSHQVTQMGQEVILRCVPISNHLYFYWYRQILGQKVEFLVSFYNNEISEKSEIFDDQFSVERPDGSNFTLKIRSTKLEDSAMYFCASIADRGNEKLFFGSGTQLSVL.

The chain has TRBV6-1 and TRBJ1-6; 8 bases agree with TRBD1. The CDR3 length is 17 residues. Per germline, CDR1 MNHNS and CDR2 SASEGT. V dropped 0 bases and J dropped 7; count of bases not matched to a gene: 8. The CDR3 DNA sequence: TGTGCCAGCAGTGAAGCGCGGACAGGGAGGATGAATTCACCCCTCCACTTT. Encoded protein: CASSEARTGRMNSPLHF.

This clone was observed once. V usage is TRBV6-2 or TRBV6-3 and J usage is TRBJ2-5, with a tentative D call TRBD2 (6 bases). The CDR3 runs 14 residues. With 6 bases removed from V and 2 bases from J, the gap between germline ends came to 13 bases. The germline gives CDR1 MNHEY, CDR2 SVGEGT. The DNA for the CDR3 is TGTGCCAGCAGCAAAGGCGGGGCTCAAGAGACCCAGTACTTC. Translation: CASSKGGAQETQYF.

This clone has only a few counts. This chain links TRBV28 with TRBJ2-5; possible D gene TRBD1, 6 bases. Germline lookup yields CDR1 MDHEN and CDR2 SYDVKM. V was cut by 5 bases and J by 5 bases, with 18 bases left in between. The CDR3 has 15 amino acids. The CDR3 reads CASSLQFTGWETQYF. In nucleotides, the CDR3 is TGTGCCAGCAGTCTCCAATTTACAGGGTGGGAGACCCAGTACTTC.

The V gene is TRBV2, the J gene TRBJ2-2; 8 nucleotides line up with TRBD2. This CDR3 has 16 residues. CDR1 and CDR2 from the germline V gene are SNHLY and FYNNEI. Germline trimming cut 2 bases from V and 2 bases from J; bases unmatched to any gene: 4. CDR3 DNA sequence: TGTGCCAGCAGTGAACGGAGCGGGGGAAACACCGGGGAGCTGTTTTTT. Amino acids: CASSERSGGNTGELFF.

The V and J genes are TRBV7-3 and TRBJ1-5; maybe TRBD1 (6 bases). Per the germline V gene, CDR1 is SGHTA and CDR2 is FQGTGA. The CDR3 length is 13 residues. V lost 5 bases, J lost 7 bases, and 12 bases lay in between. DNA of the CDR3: TGTGCCAGCAGCCCAAACAGGGACCAGCCCCAGCATTTT. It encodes CASSPNRDQPQHF.

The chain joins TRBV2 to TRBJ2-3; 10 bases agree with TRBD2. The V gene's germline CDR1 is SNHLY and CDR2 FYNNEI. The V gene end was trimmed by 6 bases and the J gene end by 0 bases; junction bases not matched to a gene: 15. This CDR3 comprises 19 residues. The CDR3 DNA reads TGTGCCAGCAGAGTATTCCGGACTAGCGGACGTGCTAGCACAGATACGCAGTATTTT. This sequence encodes CASRVFRTSGRASTDTQYF.

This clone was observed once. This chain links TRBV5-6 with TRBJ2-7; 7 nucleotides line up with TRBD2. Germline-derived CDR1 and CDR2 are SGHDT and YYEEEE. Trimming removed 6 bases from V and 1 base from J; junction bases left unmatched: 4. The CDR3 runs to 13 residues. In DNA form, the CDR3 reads TGTGCCAGCACGGGAGGTGGGTCCTACGAGCAGTACGTC. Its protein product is CASTGGGSYEQYV.

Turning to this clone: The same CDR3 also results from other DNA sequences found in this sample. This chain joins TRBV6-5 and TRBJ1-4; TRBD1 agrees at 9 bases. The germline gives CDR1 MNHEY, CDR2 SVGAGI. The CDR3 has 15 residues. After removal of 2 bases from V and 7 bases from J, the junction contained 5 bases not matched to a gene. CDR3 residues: CASSYGTGSREKLFF. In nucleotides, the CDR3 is TGTGCCAGCAGTTACGGGACAGGGTCCCGTGAAAAACTGTTTTTT.

The CDR3: CASSPPGQGPEELFF. Written as DNA, the CDR3 is TGTGCCAGCTCACCACCGGGACAGGGCCCCGAGGAACTGTTTTTT. V is TRBV18 and J is TRBJ1-4, with 9 bases that match TRBD1. This CDR3 spans 15 amino acids. Per the germline V gene, CDR1 is KGHSH and CDR2 is LQKENI. V was pared by 0 bases and J by 12 bases, with 8 bases of the junction left unmatched.

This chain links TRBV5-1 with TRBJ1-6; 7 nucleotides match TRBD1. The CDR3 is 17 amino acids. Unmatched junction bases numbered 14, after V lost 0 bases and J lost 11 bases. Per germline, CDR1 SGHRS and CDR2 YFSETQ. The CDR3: CASSLVGRGTTMAPLHF. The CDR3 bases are TGCGCCAGCAGCTTGGTGGGCAGGGGGACGACCATGGCACCCCTCCACTTT.

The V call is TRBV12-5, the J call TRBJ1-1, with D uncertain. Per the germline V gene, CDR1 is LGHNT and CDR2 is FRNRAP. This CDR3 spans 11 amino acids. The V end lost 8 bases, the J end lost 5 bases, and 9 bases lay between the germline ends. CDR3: CASRGETEAFF. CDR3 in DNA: TGTGCTAGTCGCGGGGAAACTGAAGCTTTCTTT.

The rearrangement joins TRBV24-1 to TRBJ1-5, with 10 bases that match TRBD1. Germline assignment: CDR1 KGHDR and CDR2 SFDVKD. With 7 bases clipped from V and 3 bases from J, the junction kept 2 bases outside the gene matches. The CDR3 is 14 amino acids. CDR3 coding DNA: TGTGCCACCAGAGGGACAGGGGCCAATCAGCCCCAGCATTTT. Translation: CATRGTGANQPQHF.